These T cell receptor beta chains were read from a single sample in a study of shared clonotypes between healthy human individuals. The method was immunoSEQ multiplex PCR; TCRdb's version includes in-frame clones alone and lacks a portion of them. The table shows some 2,400,000 clones, with approximately 94% occurring only once. The sample consisted of naive CD4+ T cells sorted from blood. The origin of the receptors is a man aged 18 to 30 in good health. Both conserved end residues are part of each CDR3. Each record gives: clone size, J gene, D gene, V gene, CDR3 DNA, CDR3 protein. The D gene is left open where the match is weak. Clone size, where shown, is once, few, many, or a class for clones that have expanded.

clone_size: NA; j_call: TRBJ2-2; d_call: NA; v_call: TRBV5-4; cdr3_nt: TGTGCCAGCAGCTTTGGGCAGAACACCGGGGAGCTGTTTTTT; cdr3_aa: CASSFGQNTGELFF
clone_size: once; j_call: TRBJ2-3; d_call: NA; v_call: TRBV11-2; cdr3_nt: TGTGCCAGCAGCTTAGATCGGGGGGATACGCAGTATTTT; cdr3_aa: CASSLDRGDTQYF
clone_size: NA; j_call: TRBJ2-1; d_call: NA; v_call: TRBV28; cdr3_nt: TGTGCCAGCTTATCCGACTCAGGGTTCTCCTACAATGAGCAGTTCTTC; cdr3_aa: CASLSDSGFSYNEQFF
clone_size: NA; j_call: TRBJ2-7; d_call: NA; v_call: TRBV6-6; cdr3_nt: TGTGCCAGCAGTTCCCCCATGGGTTCCTACGAGCAGTACTTC; cdr3_aa: CASSSPMGSYEQYF
clone_size: NA; j_call: TRBJ2-1; d_call: NA; v_call: TRBV7-2; cdr3_nt: TGTGCCAGCAGCTTAGTGGCCGGGACTGAGCAGTTCTTC; cdr3_aa: CASSLVAGTEQFF
clone_size: once; j_call: TRBJ1-1; d_call: TRBD1; v_call: TRBV6-5; cdr3_nt: TGTGCCAGCAACAGACAGGGGGCGCCCACTGAAGCTTTCTTT; cdr3_aa: CASNRQGAPTEAFF
clone_size: once; j_call: TRBJ1-1; d_call: NA; v_call: TRBV5-6; cdr3_nt: TGTGCCAGCAGCGGAGGACTGAGTGGTTACACTGAAGCTTTCTTT; cdr3_aa: CASSGGLSGYTEAFF
clone_size: NA; j_call: TRBJ2-3; d_call: NA; v_call: TRBV7-2; cdr3_nt: TGTGCCAGCAGCTTTAGGCCAACAGATACGCAGTATTTT; cdr3_aa: CASSFRPTDTQYF
clone_size: NA; j_call: TRBJ1-3; d_call: NA; v_call: TRBV21-1; cdr3_nt: TGTGCCAGCAGCAAACCGACAGGGTTCTCTGGAAACACCATATATTTT; cdr3_aa: CASSKPTGFSGNTIYF
clone_size: NA; j_call: TRBJ2-6; d_call: TRBD1; v_call: TRBV4-3; cdr3_nt: TGCGCCAGCACCTATGGGACAGCAGTGTCTGGGGCCAACGTCCTGACTTTC; cdr3_aa: CASTYGTAVSGANVLTF
clone_size: NA; j_call: TRBJ1-6; d_call: TRBD1; v_call: TRBV5-6; cdr3_nt: TGTGCCAGCAACGAATGGGACAGGGATGGGTCACCCCTCCACTTT; cdr3_aa: CASNEWDRDGSPLHF
clone_size: once; j_call: TRBJ1-6; d_call: NA; v_call: TRBV19; cdr3_nt: TGTGCCAGTAGTACGGACGGAAATAATTCACCCCTCCACTTT; cdr3_aa: CASSTDGNNSPLHF
clone_size: NA; j_call: TRBJ1-6; d_call: NA; v_call: TRBV18; cdr3_nt: TGTGCCAGCTCACCCGGGGTTTCACCCCTCCACTTT; cdr3_aa: CASSPGVSPLHF
clone_size: NA; j_call: TRBJ2-6; d_call: NA; v_call: TRBV19; cdr3_nt: TGTGCCAGTAGTATGGCGGGGTCTGGGGCCAACGTCCTGACTTTC; cdr3_aa: CASSMAGSGANVLTF
clone_size: NA; j_call: TRBJ2-5; d_call: TRBD2; v_call: TRBV9; cdr3_nt: TGTGCCAGCAGCGTAACCCCGGGACTAGGCCCTCAAGAGACCCAGTACTTC; cdr3_aa: CASSVTPGLGPQETQYF
clone_size: once; j_call: TRBJ1-3; d_call: NA; v_call: TRBV27; cdr3_nt: TGTGCCAGCAGTTTGGGCCCAGGGCCTGGAAACACCATATATTTT; cdr3_aa: CASSLGPGPGNTIYF
clone_size: NA; j_call: TRBJ1-5; d_call: NA; v_call: TRBV7-2; cdr3_nt: TGTGCCAGCAGCTTGGAAGGCCAGGGAGGCCAGCCCCAGCATTTT; cdr3_aa: CASSLEGQGGQPQHF
clone_size: NA; j_call: TRBJ2-5; d_call: NA; v_call: TRBV2; cdr3_nt: TGTGCCAGCCGAGGGATGGGGACCCAGTACTTC; cdr3_aa: CASRGMGTQYF
clone_size: NA; j_call: TRBJ2-1; d_call: TRBD2; v_call: TRBV30; cdr3_nt: TGTGCCTGGAGCGGCGTACTCATTAGCGGGAGCTCCTACAATGAGCAGTTCTTC; cdr3_aa: CAWSGVLISGSSYNEQFF
clone_size: few; j_call: TRBJ1-2; d_call: NA; v_call: TRBV2; cdr3_nt: TGTGCCAGCAGTGGAATTAGGGGAAACCCTGGCTACACCTTC; cdr3_aa: CASSGIRGNPGYTF
clone_size: NA; j_call: TRBJ2-2; d_call: NA; v_call: TRBV18; cdr3_nt: TGTGCCAGCTCACGGGATAGCCCCCCGAACACCGGGGAGCTGTTTTTT; cdr3_aa: CASSRDSPPNTGELFF
clone_size: NA; j_call: TRBJ1-3; d_call: NA; v_call: TRBV30; cdr3_nt: TGTGCCTGGCAGGGAGCTGGAAACACCATATATTTT; cdr3_aa: CAWQGAGNTIYF
clone_size: NA; j_call: TRBJ2-7; d_call: NA; v_call: TRBV6-5; cdr3_nt: TGTGCCAGCAGCCCACAGTCTAGCTCCTACGAGCAGTACTTC; cdr3_aa: CASSPQSSSYEQYF
clone_size: NA; j_call: TRBJ1-5; d_call: NA; v_call: TRBV5-1; cdr3_nt: TGCGCCAGCAGCTTGGAGTCGGGGGGACTTCAGCCCCAGCATTTT; cdr3_aa: CASSLESGGLQPQHF
clone_size: NA; j_call: TRBJ2-7; d_call: TRBD2; v_call: TRBV5-1; cdr3_nt: TGCGCCAGCAGTTCGGGACTAGCGATCGACGAGCAGTACTTC; cdr3_aa: CASSSGLAIDEQYF
clone_size: NA; j_call: TRBJ1-4; d_call: NA; v_call: TRBV28; cdr3_nt: TGTGCCAGCAGATTGGGCCGGGACACTAATGAAAAACTGTTTTTT; cdr3_aa: CASRLGRDTNEKLFF
clone_size: NA; j_call: TRBJ2-1; d_call: TRBD2; v_call: TRBV11-2; cdr3_nt: TGTGCCAGCAGCTTTACGACTAGCGGGAGGACCGTTGAGCAGTTCTTC; cdr3_aa: CASSFTTSGRTVEQFF
clone_size: NA; j_call: TRBJ1-2; d_call: NA; v_call: TRBV30; cdr3_nt: TGTGCCTGGAGTCAGAGTCCTAACTATGGCTACACCTTC; cdr3_aa: CAWSQSPNYGYTF
clone_size: once; j_call: TRBJ2-5; d_call: NA; v_call: TRBV5-1; cdr3_nt: TGCGCCAGCAGCGTCTACGGGATAACGGAGACCCAGTACTTC; cdr3_aa: CASSVYGITETQYF
clone_size: NA; j_call: TRBJ1-5; d_call: NA; v_call: TRBV6-6; cdr3_nt: TGTGCCAGCAGTTTCCACCGGGGGGATCAGCCCCAGCATTTT; cdr3_aa: CASSFHRGDQPQHF
clone_size: NA; j_call: TRBJ2-5; d_call: TRBD2; v_call: TRBV10-3; cdr3_nt: TGTGCCATCAAGCGGGACGGCTGGTACCAAGAGACCCAGTACTTC; cdr3_aa: CAIKRDGWYQETQYF
clone_size: NA; j_call: TRBJ2-7; d_call: TRBD1; v_call: TRBV5-1; cdr3_nt: TGCGCCAGCAGCTTGTCACGGACAGGAACCTACGAGCAGTACTTC; cdr3_aa: CASSLSRTGTYEQYF
clone_size: NA; j_call: TRBJ2-2; d_call: TRBD2; v_call: TRBV5-1; cdr3_nt: TGCGCCAGCAGAGAGACTAGCGGGAGTACCGGGGAGCTGTTTTTT; cdr3_aa: CASRETSGSTGELFF
clone_size: NA; j_call: TRBJ2-7; d_call: NA; v_call: TRBV13; cdr3_nt: TGTGCCAGCAGCTTACGGCTGGGGCAGTACTTC; cdr3_aa: CASSLRLGQYF
clone_size: NA; j_call: TRBJ2-2; d_call: TRBD1; v_call: TRBV11-3; cdr3_nt: TGTGCCAGCAGCTTCGGGACAGGGTTAACCGGGGAGCTGTTTTTT; cdr3_aa: CASSFGTGLTGELFF
clone_size: NA; j_call: TRBJ2-3; d_call: TRBD2; v_call: TRBV9; cdr3_nt: TGTGCCAGCAGCGTAGTTAGCGGGAGCATCACAGATACGCAGTATTTT; cdr3_aa: CASSVVSGSITDTQYF
clone_size: NA; j_call: TRBJ1-6; d_call: NA; v_call: TRBV5-4; cdr3_nt: TGTGCCAGCAGTGATGATCACTCGGGTTCACCCCTCCACTTT; cdr3_aa: CASSDDHSGSPLHF
clone_size: NA; j_call: TRBJ2-3; d_call: NA; v_call: TRBV28; cdr3_nt: TGTGCCAGCAGTCCCCGGACAACAGATACGCAGTATTTT; cdr3_aa: CASSPRTTDTQYF
clone_size: once; j_call: TRBJ2-1; d_call: NA; v_call: TRBV2; cdr3_nt: TGTGCCAGCAAGACAGGCCACTACAATGAGCAGTTCTTC; cdr3_aa: CASKTGHYNEQFF
clone_size: NA; j_call: TRBJ1-6; d_call: TRBD1; v_call: TRBV2; cdr3_nt: TGTGCCAGCAGCGAGGAGGACAGGTTTTATTCACCCCTCCACTTT; cdr3_aa: CASSEEDRFYSPLHF
clone_size: NA; j_call: TRBJ2-7; d_call: TRBD2; v_call: TRBV7-2; cdr3_nt: TGTGCCACGACGAGAACTAGCGGGAGTGCCCACGAGCAGTACTTC; cdr3_aa: CATTRTSGSAHEQYF
clone_size: NA; j_call: TRBJ2-2; d_call: NA; v_call: TRBV7-9; cdr3_nt: TGTGCCAGCTTTACGGGTCCCAACACCGGGGAGCTGTTTTTT; cdr3_aa: CASFTGPNTGELFF
clone_size: NA; j_call: TRBJ2-1; d_call: NA; v_call: TRBV4-1; cdr3_nt: TGCGCCAGCAGCCAAGCGGGGGCATTCTACAATGAGCAGTTCTTC; cdr3_aa: CASSQAGAFYNEQFF
clone_size: NA; j_call: TRBJ2-1; d_call: NA; v_call: TRBV7-9; cdr3_nt: TGTGCCAGCAGCTCCACCTCGTCCTACAATGAGCAGTTCTTC; cdr3_aa: CASSSTSSYNEQFF
clone_size: NA; j_call: TRBJ2-5; d_call: NA; v_call: TRBV7-9; cdr3_nt: TGTGCCAGCAGCTTATCGGCCTTTCAAGAGACCCAGTACTTC; cdr3_aa: CASSLSAFQETQYF
clone_size: once; j_call: TRBJ1-2; d_call: NA; v_call: TRBV19; cdr3_nt: TGTGCCAGTCGTGCCCAGGGGTTCCAGGGTTTTGGCTACACCTTC; cdr3_aa: CASRAQGFQGFGYTF
clone_size: NA; j_call: TRBJ2-6; d_call: NA; v_call: TRBV6-5; cdr3_nt: TGTGCCAGCAGTTACGGTAGCTCTGGGGCCAACGTCCTGACTTTC; cdr3_aa: CASSYGSSGANVLTF